This section outlines one TCR beta chain sequence together with its context. The data derive from a study of neoadjuvant anti-PD-1 for oral cavity cancer. This table comes from immunoSEQ multiplex PCR, and its TCRdb copy is limited to in-frame clones, with some not included. The data contain under 20,000 clones, about two thirds of them singletons. Germline values: CDR1 SGHAT, CDR2 FQNNGV. V dropped 1 base and J dropped 5; count of bases not matched to a gene: 5. This CDR3 spans 15 amino acids. The chain carries TRBV11-2 and TRBJ2-1, with TRBD2 identical over 7 bases. The starting material was PBMCs, obtained before nivolumab (anti-PD-1) treatment. The sequence was collected from a person between 40 and 79 years old with oral cavity squamous cell carcinoma. CDR3 residues: CASSLGEGRNNEQFF. CDR3 nucleotides: TGTGCCAGCAGCTTAGGGGAGGGCAGGAACAATGAGCAGTTCTTC. The entire variable domain, with the rest obtained from reference TRBV11-2 and TRBJ2-1, is as follows: EAGVAQSPRYKIIEKRQSVAFWCNPISGHATLYWYQQILGQGPKLLIQFQNNGVVDDSQLPKDRFSAERLKGVDSTLKIQPAKLEDSAVYLCASSLGEGRNNEQFFGPGTRLTVL.